This entry concerns a single TCR beta chain. As yet, its antigen is unknown. V lost 2 bases, J lost 0 bases, and 16 bases lay in between. CDR3 size: 17 residues. CDR1 is MGHRA, CDR2 YSYEKL, per germline. The sample belongs to a study of shared clonotypes between healthy human individuals. Original processing methods: Junction-only sequences without quality scores came from ImmunoSEQ, so filtering differed. Profiling relied on immunoSEQ multiplex PCR, and the TCRdb table lists in-frame clones only, not all of them. That table furnishes V, J and clone size, whereas the DNA furnished D and trimming. The sample records 2 million to 2.5 million clones, more than 85% being singletons. Positively selected for CCR7, the CD45RO-negative cells used as naive CD8 cells excluded terminally differentiated effector memory CD45RA+ cells. The donors were all Caucasian adults (living in Nashville, Tennessee). Notes on the study in general: The study generally estimated greater richness for naive than memory subsets. Only blood was sampled; tissue repertoires likely differ.

This chain links TRBV4-1 with TRBJ1-1; D perhaps matches TRBD1 (5 bases). What was sequenced was naive CD8+ T cells from PBMCs. This clonotype was obtained from a man younger than 35 in good health. Some clones in this sample may be carry-over from other donors' samples. This chain's CDR3 is CASSQPGRRNLNTEAFF. The CDR3, as DNA: TGCGCCAGCAGCCAACCGGGACGGAGAAACTTGAACACTGAAGCTTTCTTT.